This record looks at one TCR beta chain sequence and its context. Antigen unknown. The sample is drawn from a study of cytomegalovirus exposure and HLA in healthy donors. Study in general: Within an early data release were roughly 90 million unique TCRs drawn from HLA-typed donors. Study-wide results and caveats: Sequencing likely caused a cluster of highly shared sequence variants. In a later analysis, compared with equally common non-associated chains, HLA-associated beta chains were more expanded. Most TCR sequences showed up rarely, but some public TCRs showed up in many donors.

Primers for the PCR totalled 60 Vbeta and 13 Jbeta. Sequencing used immunoSEQ multiplex PCR; TCRdb keeps in-frame clones, though not all of them. The sample carries about 150,000 clones, more than 65% recorded once. CDR3 size: 14 residues. The chain is built from TRBV21-1 and TRBJ2-7; the tabulated D call, TRBD1, remains unverified against the DNA. TRBV21-1 is described as a pseudogene. The origin of this receptor is a man in his fifties in good health and CMV-seropositive. The sample comprised PBMCs. The CDR3 here is CATEGLTGPYEQYF. CDR3 bases: TGTGCCACCGAGGGATTGACAGGACCTTACGAGCAGTACTTC.